The entry that follows covers one T cell receptor (beta chain) sequence. No antigen is known for it. This entry comes from a study of PD-L1 blockade in urothelial cancer. Turning to the study itself: About 90% of the 29 patients were men whose urothelial cancer was bladder-origin. Patients arrived having already received 0 to 3 prior chemotherapy regimens. Findings and caveats of the study: Pretreatment blood TCR clonality under the median forecast improved survival.

Germline V lookup: CDR1 SGDLS, CDR2 YYNGEE. The V gene end was trimmed by 4 bases and the J gene end by 8 bases; junction bases not matched to a gene: 13. CDR3 length: 16 amino acids. Profiling relied on immunoSEQ multiplex PCR, and the TCRdb table lists in-frame clones only, not all of them. In the table there are approximately 45,000 clones, roughly four fifths of which are singletons. Described time point: pretreatment peripheral blood. A total of 1 to 8 samples per patient were collected pretreatment and on-treatment. Here the sequenced sample was PBMCs, taken around atezolizumab (anti-PD-L1) treatment. The J gene is TRBJ2-1, the V gene TRBV9, with 9 nucleotides matching TRBD2. This sequence was found in a man in his fifties with urothelial cancer. The CDR3 DNA sequence: TGTGCCAGCAGCTTATCCCCGGGACTAGCTGTACATGAGCAGTTCTTC. Residues: CASSLSPGLAVHEQFF.